The 31 T cell receptor beta chains given below trace back to one sample, sequenced in a study of blood T cell repertoires in COVID-19. Generated by immunoSEQ multiplex PCR, the TCRdb table keeps only in-frame clones and is missing some. The repertoire holds over 90,000 clones, with 80% to 95% as singletons. Sequenced: peripheral blood. Every receptor here comes from a young man with acute or convalescent COVID-19.

The J gene is TRBJ1-4, the V gene TRBV7-9; 7 bases map to TRBD1. J was trimmed by 4 bases and V by 5 bases; bases with no gene match: 4. Germline V gives CDR1 SEHNR, CDR2 FQNEAQ (reference sequence). This CDR3 has 14 amino acids. The CDR3 region is CASSLGQINEKLFF. CDR3 nucleotides: TGTGCCAGCAGCCTGGGACAGATTAATGAAAAACTGTTTTTT.

J is TRBJ1-3 and V is TRBV19; the D is unclear. The V end was cut by 4 bases, the J end by 7 bases, with 14 bases between. CDR3 length equals 14 residues. Germline loops: CDR1 LNHDA, CDR2 SQIVND (reference sequence). DNA for the CDR3: TGTGCCAGTAGTACTCTTACACCGGAGAACACCATATATTTT. Its translation is CASSTLTPENTIYF.

This clone was detected only a few times. The chain joins TRBV24-1 to TRBJ2-3; 8 nucleotides match TRBD1. Germline CDR1 and CDR2: KGHDR and SFDVKD. V lost 2 bases, J lost 2 bases, and 5 bases stayed unmatched. This CDR3 is built from 16 residues. The CDR3 loop is CATSDSGTGFTDTQYF. The CDR3 nucleotides read TGTGCCACCAGTGATTCAGGGACAGGTTTCACAGATACGCAGTATTTT.

This rearrangement joins TRBV18 to TRBJ1-1; D is unresolved. This CDR3 is 15 amino acids long. CDR1 KGHSH and CDR2 LQKENI come from the germline V gene. The ends were cut back, 3 bases at V and 5 bases at J, with 16 bases in the middle. The CDR3 sequence is CASSPGPFGETEAFF. The CDR3 nucleotides are TGTGCCAGCTCACCCGGGCCTTTCGGGGAAACTGAAGCTTTCTTT. Using reference TRBV18 and TRBJ1-1 for the parts outside the CDR3, the full variable domain is NAGVMQNPRHLVRRRGQEARLRCSPMKGHSHVYWYRQLPEEGLKFMVYLQKENIIDESGMPKERFSAEFPKEGPSILRIQQVVRGDSAAYFCASSPGPFGETEAFFGQGTRLTVV.

The J gene is TRBJ2-7, the V gene TRBV9, with D perhaps TRBD2 (6 bases). Per the germline V gene, CDR1 is SGDLS and CDR2 is YYNGEE. This CDR3 is built from 14 residues. The V gene lost 4 bases and the J gene lost 4 bases, with 15 bases spanning the gap. Here the CDR3 DNA reads TGTGCCAGCAGCCCACGGGCTAGCGTATACGAGCAGTACTTC. This codes for CASSPRASVYEQYF.

The rearrangement uses TRBV3-1 (or the pseudogene TRBV3-2) and TRBJ1-2; 7 nucleotides align to TRBD1. This CDR3 has 16 amino acids. With V trimmed by 1 base and J by 1 base, 6 bases remained unmatched. Germline CDR1 is LGHDT and CDR2 is YNNKEL (reference sequence). The CDR3 region has the DNA TGTGCCAGCAGCCAAGTTCCAGGGGGACGTAACTATGGCTACACCTTC. Its translation is CASSQVPGGRNYGYTF.

This clone has only a few counts. The chain is built from TRBV6-1 and TRBJ2-7; D might be TRBD2 (5 bases). CDR1 and CDR2 from the germline V gene are MNHNS and SASEGT. Trimming took 2 bases from V and 2 from J, leaving 10 bases between them. This CDR3 has 14 amino acids. CDR3 residues: CASSERGPPYEQYF. The CDR3 DNA reads as TGTGCCAGCAGTGAAAGAGGGCCCCCCTACGAGCAGTACTTC.

This chain connects TRBV4-1 to TRBJ2-1; 9 bases match TRBD1. Germline V gives CDR1 MGHRA, CDR2 YSYEKL. CDR3 length equals 15 residues. V shed 1 base and J 7 bases; nucleotides not matched to a gene: 5. The CDR3 protein is CASSQAPGTGNEQFF. For the CDR3, the DNA is TGCGCCAGCAGCCAAGCTCCCGGGACAGGGAATGAGCAGTTCTTC.

CDR3 bases: TGCGCCAGCAGCCAAGAACTTGGGTTGCGGGACGAGCAGTACTTC. Translation gives CASSQELGLRDEQYF. The V and J genes are TRBV4-1 and TRBJ2-7, with a weak D call TRBD2 (5 bases). Per the germline V gene, CDR1 is MGHRA and CDR2 is YSYEKL. V lost 0 bases and J lost 5, with 14 bases in between. The CDR3 sequence is 15 residues long.

This CDR3 is CASSEWGEMGYGYTF. In DNA form, the CDR3 reads TGTGCCAGCAGTGAATGGGGAGAAATGGGCTATGGCTACACCTTC. The chain combines TRBV25-1 with TRBJ1-2; D remains unclear. Looked up from germline, CDR1 is MGHDK and CDR2 is SYGVNS. The CDR3 extends over 15 amino acids. The V gene lost 1 base and the J gene lost 4 bases, with 13 bases spanning the gap.

The chain combines TRBV4-1 with TRBJ2-1, with D uncertain. Germline loops: CDR1 MGHRA, CDR2 YSYEKL. This CDR3 comprises 12 residues. V lost 4 bases, J lost 6 bases, and 7 bases lay in between. For the CDR3, the DNA is TGCGCCAGCAGCCCAGACCGCAATGAGCAGTTCTTC. Translation gives CASSPDRNEQFF.

This rearrangement joins TRBV5-5 to TRBJ1-6; D might be TRBD1 (6 bases). The V gene lost 4 bases and the J gene lost 10 bases, with 15 bases spanning the gap. There are 14 residues in the CDR3. Germline CDR1 reads SGHKS; CDR2 reads YYEKEE (reference sequence). In nucleotides, the CDR3 is TGTGCCAGCAGCCCGGACATAAGGGGGTCACCCCTCCACTTT. This encodes CASSPDIRGSPLHF.

The rearrangement joins TRBV10-3 to TRBJ1-5; D is undetermined. Germline lookup yields CDR1 ENHRY and CDR2 SYGVKD. The CDR3 runs 15 residues. Trimming took off 2 bases at V and 1 base at J, with 9 bases between the two ends. The CDR3 region has the DNA TGTGCCATCAGTGAGGGGAGGGCCAGCAATCAGCCCCAGCATTTT. Encoded protein: CAISEGRASNQPQHF.

CDR3: CASSRQGYYEQYF. The CDR3 nucleotides are TGTGCCAGCAGCCGACAGGGTTACTACGAGCAGTACTTC. The chain links TRBV2 to TRBJ2-7; 7 bases align to TRBD1. The ends lost 6 bases at V and 3 bases at J; junction bases unmatched: 5. The CDR3 totals 13 residues. The germline V gene encodes CDR1 SNHLY and CDR2 FYNNEI. Combining the CDR3 with reference TRBV2 and TRBJ2-7 gives the whole variable domain EPEVTQTPSHQVTQMGQEVILRCVPISNHLYFYWYRQILGQKVEFLVSFYNNEISEKSEIFDDQFSVERPDGSNFTLKIRSTKLEDSAMYFCASSRQGYYEQYFGPGTRLTVT.

Here the CDR3 reads CPRGGDSYEQYF. The CDR3, as DNA: TGTCCCCGGGGGGGGGATTCCTACGAGCAGTACTTC. The V call is TRBV6-5, the J call TRBJ2-7; TRBD2 matches at 8 bases. Looked up from germline, CDR1 is MNHEY and CDR2 is SVGAGI. The CDR3 consists of 12 residues.

A single count supports this clone. V gene TRBV2 combines with J gene TRBJ2-3, with TRBD2 matching 9 bases. Germline V CDR1 and CDR2: SNHLY, FYNNEI. CDR3 length equals 15 residues. Germline trimming cut 7 bases from V and 2 bases from J; bases unmatched to any gene: 7. CDR3 nucleotides: TGTGCCAGCATTGGGACTAGCACTGACACAGATACGCAGTATTTT. It translates to CASIGTSTDTDTQYF.

V usage is TRBV6-5 and J usage is TRBJ2-3, with 7 bases fitting TRBD1. Germline V lookup: CDR1 MNHEY, CDR2 SVGAGI. The CDR3 covers 14 residues. The trim removed 7 bases at V and 0 bases at J, leaving 4 bases unmatched. Written as DNA, the CDR3 is TGTGCCAGCACCACAGGGGCTAGCACAGATACGCAGTATTTT. Translating it yields CASTTGASTDTQYF.

The chain couples TRBV14 to TRBJ1-2; TRBD1 might be the D (6 bases). Germline CDR1 and CDR2: SGHDN and FVKESK. CDR3 length: 14 residues. V was clipped by 4 bases and J by 6 bases, with 15 bases between them. DNA for the CDR3: TGTGCCAGCAGCCTCAACAGGGTAGGGGATGGCTACACCTTC. Translating it yields CASSLNRVGDGYTF.

The chain joins TRBV29-1 to TRBJ2-7, with 13 bases that match TRBD2. The CDR3 is 13 residues long. Unmatched junction bases numbered 0, after V lost 6 bases and J lost 1 base. Germline CDR1 reads SQVTM; CDR2 reads ANQGSEA. The CDR3 protein is CSVGLAGSYEQYF. The CDR3 DNA reads as TGCAGCGTGGGACTAGCGGGGTCCTACGAGCAGTACTTC.

In its sample, this clone was seen once. The V gene is TRBV29-1, the J gene TRBJ2-3; 10 bases match TRBD2. Germline loops: CDR1 SQVTM, CDR2 ANQGSEA. J lost 2 bases, V lost 6 bases, and 8 bases had no gene match. This CDR3 is 15 amino acids long. The CDR3 DNA is TGCAGCGTCCACTGGACTAGCGGACTCACAGATACGCAGTATTTT. Its protein product is CSVHWTSGLTDTQYF.

The chain combines TRBV5-6 with TRBJ1-2, with TRBD1 matching 12 bases. The germline V gene has CDR1 SGHDT and CDR2 YYEEEE. With V trimmed by 1 base and J by 5 bases, 3 bases remained unmatched. The CDR3 extends over 15 amino acids. The CDR3 loop reads CASSLRDRGPYGYTF. The CDR3 region has the DNA TGTGCCAGCAGCTTGAGGGACAGGGGGCCATATGGCTACACCTTC.

J is TRBJ1-5 and V is TRBV24-1, with D perhaps TRBD1 (6 bases). This CDR3 contains 13 residues. The germline V gene has CDR1 KGHDR and CDR2 SFDVKD. The V gene lost 6 bases and the J gene lost 3 bases, with 8 bases spanning the gap. The CDR3 sequence is CATSQGFNQPQHF. The DNA for the CDR3 is TGTGCCACCAGTCAGGGGTTCAATCAGCCCCAGCATTTT.

This clone was seen once. The chain recombines TRBV5-4 with TRBJ1-1; 7 nucleotides agree with TRBD1. The ends lost 0 bases at V and 2 bases at J; junction bases unmatched: 7. Germline CDR1 SGHNT, CDR2 YYREEE (reference sequence). The CDR3 extends over 16 amino acids. CDR3 in amino acids: CASSLGGRGYNTEAFF. The DNA for the CDR3 is TGTGCCAGCAGCTTGGGGGGCAGGGGGTACAACACTGAAGCTTTCTTT.

This rearrangement joins TRBV5-1 to TRBJ1-1, with TRBD1 identical over 9 bases. V shed 4 bases and J 3 bases; nucleotides not matched to a gene: 7. The CDR3 totals 15 residues. In germline, CDR1 is SGHRS, CDR2 YFSETQ. The CDR3 DNA reads as TGCGCCAGCAGCCCGGGACAGGGATGGGACACTGAAGCTTTCTTT. Translated: CASSPGQGWDTEAFF.

This chain connects TRBV7-9 to TRBJ1-4; D perhaps matches TRBD1 (5 bases). The length of the CDR3 is 15 residues. Trimming shortened V by 5 bases and J by 4 bases, and 14 bases separated the two germline ends. Germline V gene data show CDR1 as SEHNR and CDR2 as FQNEAQ (reference sequence). The CDR3 protein is CASSVNGQGNEKLFF. CDR3 in DNA: TGTGCCAGCAGCGTTAATGGTCAGGGTAATGAAAAACTGTTTTTT. The complete variable domain, with remaining parts taken from reference TRBV7-9 and TRBJ1-4, reads DTGVSQNPRHKITKRGQNVTFRCDPISEHNRLYWYRQTLGQGPEFLTYFQNEAQLEKSRLLSDRFSAERPKGSFSTLEIQRTEQGDSAMYLCASSVNGQGNEKLFFGSGTQLSVL.

The chain uses TRBV7-9 and TRBJ1-2; a possible D gene is TRBD1 (6 bases). The CDR3 loop spans 16 amino acids. Germline lookup yields CDR1 SEHNR and CDR2 FQNEAQ (reference sequence). Trimming cost V 1 base and J 4 bases, with 16 bases left between them. The CDR3 spells CASSLVTGSVPYGYTF. For the CDR3, the DNA is TGTGCCAGCAGCTTAGTCACAGGGTCCGTTCCCTATGGCTACACCTTC.

This chain connects TRBV9 to TRBJ2-1, with D maybe TRBD2 (5 bases). The CDR3 has 13 amino acids. V was shortened by 4 bases and J by 8 bases, with 13 bases between the two germline ends. CDR1 is SGDLS and CDR2 is YYNGEE in the germline V gene. CDR3 nucleotide sequence: TGTGCCAGCAGCCCGGTCGGGATCCATGAGCAGTTCTTC. Its translation is CASSPVGIHEQFF.

The chain has TRBV7-8 and TRBJ1-5, with a tentative D call TRBD1 (6 bases). Germline V gives CDR1 SGHVS, CDR2 FQNEAQ. There are 18 residues in the CDR3. Trimming removed 5 bases from V and 7 bases from J, with 27 bases in between. CDR3 coding DNA: TGTGCCAGCAGCCTTAGAGGGGGGGTGAGGTCAGGCACCCAGCCCCAGCATTTT. Translation gives CASSLRGGVRSGTQPQHF.

V and J are TRBV7-2 and TRBJ2-1; 10 bases match TRBD2. V lost 5 bases, J lost 7 bases, and 14 bases stayed unmatched. The CDR3 length is 17 residues. Germline CDR1 is SGHTA and CDR2 is FQGNSA. CDR3 sequence: CASSPRVGLAGVNEQFF. The DNA of the CDR3 is TGTGCCAGCAGCCCCCGTGTTGGCCTAGCGGGAGTTAATGAGCAGTTCTTC. Looking up the rest from reference TRBV7-2 and TRBJ2-1 gives the full variable domain: GAGVSQSPSNKVTEKGKDVELRCDPISGHTALYWYRQSLGQGLEFLIYFQGNSAPDKSGLPSDRFSAERTGGSVSTLTIQRTQQEDSAVYLCASSPRVGLAGVNEQFFGPGTRLTVL.

This chain's CDR3 is CATSDNRQGSEKLFF. The CDR3 DNA reads as TGTGCCACCAGTGATAATAGACAGGGGAGCGAAAAACTGTTTTTT. The V gene is TRBV24-1, the J gene TRBJ1-4, with TRBD1 identical over 8 bases. CDR3 size: 15 residues. Germline-derived CDR1 and CDR2 are KGHDR and SFDVKD. The trim removed 3 bases at V and 8 bases at J, leaving 7 bases unmatched.

This clone was recorded only once. The chain has TRBV5-1 and TRBJ2-1; TRBD2 is a possible D gene (6 bases). CDR3 length: 18 amino acids. Germline CDR1 reads SGHRS; CDR2 reads YFSETQ. The V gene lost 0 bases and the J gene lost 0 bases, with 16 bases spanning the gap. CDR3 coding DNA: TGCGCCAGCAGCTTGGCCGGGAGACGGGAAAGCTCCTACAATGAGCAGTTCTTC. Its translation: CASSLAGRRESSYNEQFF.